These 22 T cell receptor beta chains originate from one sample sequenced in a study of graft-versus-host responses after intestinal transplantation. Sequenced by immunoSEQ multiplex PCR; TCRdb stores in-frame clones only, minus some. The sample yields fewer than 110,000 clones, roughly 89% seen once. Their specific antigens are unknown. This specimen consisted of unstimulated CD4+ T cells sorted from spleen or lymph node cells, obtained before transplant. The receptors were sampled from a human donor who was the organ donor for an intestinal transplant.

In its sample, this clone was seen once. This chain connects TRBV21-1 to TRBJ1-5; the DNA was not compared with TRBD1, the D call given in the table. TRBV21-1 is reported as a pseudogene. This CDR3 is 19 amino acids long. DNA of the CDR3: TGTGCCAGCAGCAACGACCTACAGGGGACCACCGATAGCAATCAGCCCCAGCATTTT. Translating it yields CASSNDLQGTTDSNQPQHF.

V gene TRBV19 combines with J gene TRBJ1-2; 10 bases are a match to TRBD1. The length of the CDR3 is 19 residues. V gave up 6 bases and J gave up 4 bases; unmatched junction bases: 20. Per the germline V gene, CDR1 is LNHDA and CDR2 is SQIVND (reference sequence). The CDR3 sequence: CASRPHNPGQGPVGYGYTF. As DNA, the CDR3 is TGTGCCAGTAGGCCCCATAATCCGGGACAGGGGCCCGTGGGCTATGGCTACACCTTC. The variable domain in full, completed from reference TRBV19 and TRBJ1-2, reads DGGITQSPKYLFRKEGQNVTLSCEQNLNHDAMYWYRQDPGQGLRLIYYSQIVNDFQKGDIAEGYSVSREKKESFPLTVTSAQKNPTAFYLCASRPHNPGQGPVGYGYTFGSGTRLTVV.

This clone was counted once. This sequence joins TRBV18 and TRBJ1-2; D is uncertain. The CDR3 contains 13 residues. The ends were cut back, 2 bases at V and 1 base at J, with 5 bases in the middle. The germline CDR1 and CDR2 sequences are KGHSH and LQKENI. CDR3 DNA sequence: TGTGCCAGCTCACCAGGCAGTAACTATGGCTACACCTTC. Its translation is CASSPGSNYGYTF. Full variable domain (rest looked up from reference TRBV18 and TRBJ1-2): NAGVMQNPRHLVRRRGQEARLRCSPMKGHSHVYWYRQLPEEGLKFMVYLQKENIIDESGMPKERFSAEFPKEGPSILRIQQVVRGDSAAYFCASSPGSNYGYTFGSGTRLTVV.

The V gene is TRBV7-6, the J gene TRBJ2-1, with D hard to call. There are 15 residues in the CDR3. The V end lost 1 base, the J end lost 0 bases, and 7 bases lay between the germline ends. Germline loops: CDR1 SGHVS, CDR2 FNYEAQ. This CDR3 reads CASSLGRASYNEQFF. In DNA form, the CDR3 reads TGTGCCAGCAGCTTAGGGCGAGCCTCCTACAATGAGCAGTTCTTC.

J is TRBJ2-1 and V is TRBV14, with D perhaps matching TRBD2 (6 bases). This CDR3 region has 15 residues. Germline loops: CDR1 SGHDN, CDR2 FVKESK. Trimming removed 4 bases from V and 6 bases from J, with 16 bases in between. CDR3 loop: CASSPRFVGGNEQFF. DNA of the CDR3: TGTGCCAGCAGCCCCCGCTTCGTGGGGGGCAATGAGCAGTTCTTC.

Remarks on this clone: Other DNA sequences in this sample translate to the same CDR3. The V and J genes are TRBV18 and TRBJ2-1, with 8 positions matching TRBD2. The CDR3 consists of 16 residues. CDR1 is KGHSH and CDR2 is LQKENI in the germline V gene. The J segment lost 0 bases and the V segment lost 2 bases, leaving 3 bases of the junction unmatched. CDR3 loop: CASSPSSGSSYNEQFF. Here the CDR3 DNA reads TGTGCCAGCTCACCATCCAGCGGGAGCTCCTACAATGAGCAGTTCTTC.

V and J are TRBV7-9 and TRBJ1-1, with D perhaps TRBD1 (5 bases). From germline, CDR1 is SEHNR and CDR2 FQNEAQ (reference sequence). The CDR3 is 14 amino acids. Deletions cut 4 bases from V and 3 bases from J, with 12 bases between. The CDR3 DNA follows: TGTGCCAGCAGCTCAAGGGACGGATACACTGAAGCTTTCTTT. This sequence encodes CASSSRDGYTEAFF. Filled out from reference TRBV7-9 and TRBJ1-1, the complete variable domain reads DTGVSQNPRHKITKRGQNVTFRCDPISEHNRLYWYRQTLGQGPEFLTYFQNEAQLEKSRLLSDRFSAERPKGSFSTLEIQRTEQGDSAMYLCASSSRDGYTEAFFGQGTRLTVV.

This clone was counted once. This sequence joins TRBV7-9 and TRBJ2-1; TRBD2 matches 8 bases. CDR1 is SEHNR, CDR2 FQNEAQ, per germline (reference sequence). CDR3 length equals 15 residues. Losses at the gene ends were 4 bases for V and 5 bases for J; bases not matched to a gene: 7. The CDR3 reads CASSSPGLEHNEQFF. CDR3 DNA: TGTGCCAGCAGCTCACCGGGACTAGAACACAATGAGCAGTTCTTC.

This clone was seen a single time. The rearrangement uses TRBV2 and TRBJ1-2; D remains unclear. CDR1 and CDR2 (germline): SNHLY, FYNNEI. The CDR3 runs 13 residues. Trimming cost V 7 bases and J 8 bases, with 17 bases left between them. The CDR3 loop is CASKSSPVNGYTF. The CDR3 coding sequence is TGTGCCAGCAAATCCAGCCCCGTCAACGGCTACACCTTC. Full variable domain (outside the CDR3, taken from reference TRBV2 and TRBJ1-2): EPEVTQTPSHQVTQMGQEVILRCVPISNHLYFYWYRQILGQKVEFLVSFYNNEISEKSEIFDDQFSVERPDGSNFTLKIRSTKLEDSAMYFCASKSSPVNGYTFGSGTRLTVV.

The chain recombines TRBV5-1 with TRBJ1-1; a weak D match, TRBD1 (5 bases). Looked up from germline, CDR1 is SGHRS and CDR2 is YFSETQ. Trimming cost V 4 bases and J 8 bases, with 15 bases left between them. The CDR3 covers 13 residues. The CDR3 is CASSLEIRGEAFF. The CDR3 DNA reads TGCGCCAGCAGCCTAGAGATTAGGGGAGAAGCTTTCTTT. Full variable domain (remainder filled in from reference TRBV5-1 and TRBJ1-1): KAGVTQTPRYLIKTRGQQVTLSCSPISGHRSVSWYQQTPGQGLQFLFEYFSETQRNKGNFPGRFSGRQFSNSRSEMNVSTLELGDSALYLCASSLEIRGEAFFGQGTRLTVV.

The chain uses TRBV5-1 and TRBJ2-7; TRBD1 is a possible D gene (5 bases). The CDR3 contains 13 residues. Trimming shortened V by 4 bases and J by 1 base, and 9 bases separated the two germline ends. Germline CDR1 and CDR2: SGHRS and YFSETQ. Here the CDR3 reads CASSRAGSYEQYF. The CDR3 region has the DNA TGCGCCAGCAGCAGGGCAGGGTCCTACGAGCAGTACTTC.

The chain has TRBV4-1 and TRBJ1-2, with TRBD1 matching 8 bases. The length of the CDR3 is 17 residues. Germline trimming cut 1 base from V and 4 bases from J; bases unmatched to any gene: 11. In germline, CDR1 is MGHRA, CDR2 YSYEKL. In DNA form, the CDR3 reads TGCGCCAGCAGCCAAGGGACAGGGCCTACCGTCTTCTATGGCTACACCTTC. It specifies CASSQGTGPTVFYGYTF.

In its sample, this clone was seen once. The chain uses TRBV2 and TRBJ1-5; D is unclear. The CDR3 has 15 amino acids. The V gene's germline CDR1 is SNHLY and CDR2 FYNNEI. V gave up 7 bases and J gave up 0 bases, with 13 bases separating them. For the CDR3, the DNA is TGTGCCAGCACCAGCGACACGCATAGCAATCAGCCCCAGCATTTT. This gives the protein CASTSDTHSNQPQHF.

This clone was counted between two and nine times. The chain is built from TRBV27 and TRBJ2-2, with D possibly matching TRBD2 (7 bases). This CDR3 contains 14 residues. Germline lookup yields CDR1 MNHEY and CDR2 SMNVEV (reference sequence). V was clipped by 7 bases and J by 7 bases, with 16 bases between them. The CDR3 bases are TGTGCCAGCAATACAGGAGGGGGGGACGGGGAGCTGTTTTTT. This encodes CASNTGGGDGELFF.

The genes are TRBV11-3 and TRBJ2-3; TRBD2 agrees at 8 bases. The CDR3 has 16 residues. Germline loops: CDR1 SGHNT, CDR2 YENEEA. The junction had 8 bases not matched to a gene; V was cut back by 3 bases and J by 3 bases. CDR3 nucleotides: TGTGCCAGCAGCTTCACCAGGGGACTAGGAACAGATACGCAGTATTTT. As protein: CASSFTRGLGTDTQYF.

The rearrangement links TRBV6-6 to TRBJ2-4, with D perhaps being TRBD1 or TRBD2 (5 bases each). Germline V gives CDR1 MNHNY, CDR2 SVGAGI (reference sequence). The CDR3 contains 15 residues. V gave up 0 bases and J gave up 3 bases, with 9 bases separating them. The CDR3 protein is CASSYSGTDKNIQYF. Here the CDR3 DNA reads TGTGCCAGCAGTTACTCGGGGACGGACAAAAACATTCAGTACTTC.

This chain joins TRBV6-6 and TRBJ2-6; TRBD2 is a possible D gene (5 bases). V was cut by 6 bases and J by 2 bases, with 14 bases left in between. This CDR3 contains 16 residues. Germline lookup yields CDR1 MNHNY and CDR2 SVGAGI (reference sequence). The CDR3 nucleotides are TGTGCCAGCAGACAACTGAGGGCCACTGGGGCCAACGTCCTGACTTTC. Its translation is CASRQLRATGANVLTF.

The rearrangement joins TRBV5-1 to TRBJ2-3, with 9 bases that match TRBD1. This CDR3 contains 14 residues. Trimming removed 2 bases from V and 5 bases from J; junction bases left unmatched: 3. Germline-derived CDR1 and CDR2 are SGHRS and YFSETQ. CDR3 in amino acids: CASSFDRGEDTQYF. The CDR3 nucleotides read TGCGCCAGCAGCTTTGACAGGGGGGAAGATACGCAGTATTTT.

The rearrangement joins TRBV10-3 to TRBJ2-5; TRBD2 matches at 8 bases. Losses at the gene ends were 7 bases for V and 5 bases for J; bases not matched to a gene: 6. The length of the CDR3 is 13 residues. Germline V gene sequence: CDR1 ENHRY, CDR2 SYGVKD. The CDR3 DNA sequence: TGTGCCATCACCGGGGGGGCCGGGGAGACCCAGTACTTC. Its protein product is CAITGGAGETQYF.

The V and J genes are TRBV30 and TRBJ2-1, with 7 bases matching TRBD2. V trimming: 4 bases; J trimming: 6 bases; junction bases outside the gene matches: 9. Germline V gene data show CDR1 as GTSNPN and CDR2 as SVGIG (reference sequence). The CDR3 length is 14 residues. DNA of the CDR3: TGTGCCTGGATACCGGGAGGCTGGGGCAATGAGCAGTTCTTC. It encodes CAWIPGGWGNEQFF.

This clone was observed a single time. The genes are TRBV7-2 and TRBJ1-2, with D uncertain. Trimming left V 7 bases short and J 0 bases short, with 9 bases between. The germline CDR1 and CDR2 sequences are SGHTA and FQGNSA. The CDR3 is 13 amino acids. This chain's CDR3 is CASKEGTNYGYTF. The CDR3, as DNA: TGTGCCAGCAAGGAAGGGACTAACTATGGCTACACCTTC. Variable domain in full (rest from reference TRBV7-2 and TRBJ1-2): GAGVSQSPSNKVTEKGKDVELRCDPISGHTALYWYRQSLGQGLEFLIYFQGNSAPDKSGLPSDRFSAERTGGSVSTLTIQRTQQEDSAVYLCASKEGTNYGYTFGSGTRLTVV.

V gene TRBV9 combines with J gene TRBJ2-1; a weak D match, TRBD1 (6 bases). The CDR3 contains 15 residues. The V end lost 3 bases, the J end lost 0 bases, and 10 bases lay between the germline ends. The V gene's germline CDR1 is SGDLS and CDR2 YYNGEE. CDR3: CASSARQDSYNEQFF. CDR3 in DNA: TGTGCCAGCAGCGCTCGACAGGACTCCTACAATGAGCAGTTCTTC.